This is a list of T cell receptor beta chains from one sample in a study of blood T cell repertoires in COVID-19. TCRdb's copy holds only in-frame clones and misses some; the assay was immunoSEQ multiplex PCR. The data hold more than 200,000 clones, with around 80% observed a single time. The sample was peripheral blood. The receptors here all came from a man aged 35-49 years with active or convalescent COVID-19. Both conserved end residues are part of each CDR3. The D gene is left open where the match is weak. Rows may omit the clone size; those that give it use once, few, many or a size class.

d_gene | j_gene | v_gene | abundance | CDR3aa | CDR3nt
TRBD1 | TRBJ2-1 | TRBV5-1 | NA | CASSLGQGAEQFF | TGCGCCAGCAGCTTAGGACAGGGCGCTGAGCAGTTCTTC
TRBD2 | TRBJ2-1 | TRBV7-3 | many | CASSFGISGGKYEQFF | TGTGCCAGCAGCTTCGGGATTAGCGGGGGGAAGTATGAGCAGTTCTTC
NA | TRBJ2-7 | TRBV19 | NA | CASTSGAGLGEQYF | TGTGCCAGCACCTCTGGGGCAGGGTTAGGCGAGCAGTACTTC
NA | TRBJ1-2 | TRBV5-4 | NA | CASSLTGQIQYGYTF | TGTGCCAGCAGTCTTACCGGACAAATCCAATATGGCTACACCTTC
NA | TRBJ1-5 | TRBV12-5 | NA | CASGLDGQPWEPQHF | TGTGCTAGTGGTTTGGATGGACAGCCCTGGGAGCCCCAGCATTTT
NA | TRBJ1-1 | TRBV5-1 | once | CASRLERSWNTEAFF | TGCGCCAGCAGGTTGGAGAGGTCGTGGAACACTGAAGCTTTCTTT
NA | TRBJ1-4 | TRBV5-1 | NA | CASSLSGFNEKLFF | TGCGCCAGCAGCCTATCAGGGTTCAACGAAAAACTGTTTTTT
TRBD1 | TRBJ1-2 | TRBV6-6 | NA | CASSSTTGALYGYTF | TGTGCCAGCAGTTCGACTACAGGGGCCCTCTATGGCTACACCTTC
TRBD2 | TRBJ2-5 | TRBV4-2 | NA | CASSQSSGQETQYF | TGTGCCAGCAGCCAGTCTAGCGGGCAAGAGACCCAGTACTTC
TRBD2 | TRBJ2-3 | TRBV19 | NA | CATKRGAGSTDTQYF | TGTGCCACCAAGCGGGGGGCCGGTAGCACAGATACGCAGTATTTT